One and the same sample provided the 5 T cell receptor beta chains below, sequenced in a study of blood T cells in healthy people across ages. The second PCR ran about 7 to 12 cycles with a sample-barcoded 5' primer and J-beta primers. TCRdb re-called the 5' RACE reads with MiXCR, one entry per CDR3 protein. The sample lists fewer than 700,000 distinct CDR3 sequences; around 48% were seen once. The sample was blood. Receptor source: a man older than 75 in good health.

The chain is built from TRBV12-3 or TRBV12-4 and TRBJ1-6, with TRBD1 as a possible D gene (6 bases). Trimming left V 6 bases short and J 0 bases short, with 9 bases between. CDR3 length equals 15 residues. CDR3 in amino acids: CASSIQGSYNSPLHF. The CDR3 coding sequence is TGTGCCAGCAGCATACAGGGCTCCTATAATTCACCCCTCCACTTT.

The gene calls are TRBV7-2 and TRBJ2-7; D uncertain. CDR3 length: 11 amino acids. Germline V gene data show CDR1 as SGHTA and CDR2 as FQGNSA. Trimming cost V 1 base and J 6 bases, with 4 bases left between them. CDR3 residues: CASSLDCEQYF. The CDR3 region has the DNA TGTGCCAGCAGCTTAGACTGCGAGCAGTACTTC.

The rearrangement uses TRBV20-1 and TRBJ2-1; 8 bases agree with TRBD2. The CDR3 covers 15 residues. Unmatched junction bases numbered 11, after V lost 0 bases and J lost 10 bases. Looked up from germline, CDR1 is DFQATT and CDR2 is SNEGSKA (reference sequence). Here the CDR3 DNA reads TGCAGTGCTAGAGATTCCGGCGGGGGGTCTCGGGAGCAGTTCTTC. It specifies CSARDSGGGSREQFF.

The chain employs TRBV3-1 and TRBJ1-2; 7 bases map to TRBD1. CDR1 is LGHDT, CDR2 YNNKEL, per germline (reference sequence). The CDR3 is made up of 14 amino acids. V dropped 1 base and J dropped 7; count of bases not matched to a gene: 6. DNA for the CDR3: TGTGCCAGCAGCCAAGTTCTCACAGGGGCTGGCTACACCTTC. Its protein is CASSQVLTGAGYTF.

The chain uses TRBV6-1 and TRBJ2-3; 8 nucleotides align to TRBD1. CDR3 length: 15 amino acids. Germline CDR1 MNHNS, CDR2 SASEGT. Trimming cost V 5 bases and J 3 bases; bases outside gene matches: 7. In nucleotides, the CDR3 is TGTGCCAGCAGTAAACAGGGGGATAGAACAGATACGCAGTATTTT. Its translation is CASSKQGDRTDTQYF.